Listed below are T cell receptor beta chains from one sample, sequenced in a study of CD8+ T cells in alopecia areata. Only in-frame clones appear in the TCRdb table, and some are missing; sequencing was by immunoSEQ multiplex PCR. The profile shows around 290,000 clones, about 62% of them singletons. The material sequenced was CD4+ T cells sorted from blood, taken at week 24, from a patient treated with tofacitinib. These receptors all come from a human donor with alopecia areata. CDR3s include the opening cysteine and the closing phenylalanine or tryptophan. Each record gives: J gene, V gene, D gene, CDR3 length, clone size, CDR3 protein, CDR3 DNA. A D gene is named only where the DNA matches it firmly. Clone size appears in some rows only: once, few, many, or a class for an expanded clone.

J gene: TRBJ2-4; V gene: TRBV2; D gene: .; CDR3 length: 14; clone size: once; CDR3 protein: CASSDRVDKNIQYF; CDR3 DNA: TGTGCCAGCAGTGACAGGGTGGACAAAAACATTCAGTACTTC
J gene: TRBJ2-2; V gene: TRBV7-2; D gene: .; CDR3 length: 15; clone size: .; CDR3 protein: CASSLVAAATGELFF; CDR3 DNA: TGTGCCAGCAGCTTAGTAGCGGCGGCCACCGGGGAGCTGTTTTTT
J gene: TRBJ2-1; V gene: TRBV18; D gene: TRBD1; CDR3 length: 20; clone size: few; CDR3 protein: CASSPRPDRGLSSSYNEQFF; CDR3 DNA: TGTGCCAGCTCACCACGTCCGGACAGGGGGCTATCGAGCTCCTACAATGAGCAGTTCTTC
J gene: TRBJ1-5; V gene: TRBV19; D gene: .; CDR3 length: 16; clone size: few; CDR3 protein: CASSIGSVGRNQPQHF; CDR3 DNA: TGTGCCAGTAGTATCGGTTCTGTCGGGAGGAATCAGCCCCAGCATTTT
J gene: TRBJ1-5; V gene: TRBV29-1; D gene: TRBD1; CDR3 length: 15; clone size: few; CDR3 protein: CSVAGQGGSNQPQHF; CDR3 DNA: TGCAGCGTTGCGGGACAGGGGGGAAGCAATCAGCCCCAGCATTTT
J gene: TRBJ2-1; V gene: TRBV29-1; D gene: .; CDR3 length: 16; clone size: .; CDR3 protein: CSVGRVGGAVYNEQFF; CDR3 DNA: TGCAGCGTCGGGCGGGTTGGGGGCGCAGTCTACAATGAGCAGTTCTTC
J gene: TRBJ2-3; V gene: TRBV28; D gene: .; CDR3 length: 14; clone size: few; CDR3 protein: CASRRHGGTDTQYF; CDR3 DNA: TGTGCCAGCAGGCGCCACGGGGGCACAGATACGCAGTATTTT
J gene: TRBJ2-3; V gene: TRBV7-8; D gene: .; CDR3 length: 15; clone size: few; CDR3 protein: CASSLDSGRSPTQYF; CDR3 DNA: TGTGCCAGCAGCTTAGACAGCGGTCGCTCTCCTACGCAGTATTTT
J gene: TRBJ2-7; V gene: TRBV18; D gene: .; CDR3 length: 14; clone size: few; CDR3 protein: CASTQKMLIYEQYF; CDR3 DNA: TGTGCCAGCACCCAGAAAATGTTAATCTACGAGCAGTACTTC
J gene: TRBJ2-2; V gene: TRBV5-1; D gene: .; CDR3 length: 17; clone size: .; CDR3 protein: CASSFVGPGVDTGELFF; CDR3 DNA: TGCGCCAGCAGCTTTGTGGGGCCCGGCGTGGACACCGGGGAGCTGTTTTTT
J gene: TRBJ1-1; V gene: TRBV27; D gene: .; CDR3 length: 13; clone size: .; CDR3 protein: CASSSTRRTEAFF; CDR3 DNA: TGTGCCAGCAGCTCTACCCGGAGGACTGAAGCTTTCTTT
J gene: TRBJ1-1; V gene: TRBV19; D gene: TRBD1; CDR3 length: 15; clone size: .; CDR3 protein: CASTPWDRASAEAFF; CDR3 DNA: TGTGCCAGTACCCCGTGGGACAGGGCAAGCGCTGAAGCTTTCTTT
J gene: TRBJ1-1; V gene: TRBV5-6; D gene: .; CDR3 length: 14; clone size: .; CDR3 protein: CASSLAGGATEAFF; CDR3 DNA: TGTGCCAGCAGCTTGGCGGGAGGGGCTACTGAAGCTTTCTTT
J gene: TRBJ2-6; V gene: TRBV30; D gene: .; CDR3 length: 15; clone size: once; CDR3 protein: CAWSVRGAGANVLTF; CDR3 DNA: TGTGCCTGGAGTGTAAGGGGAGCTGGGGCCAACGTCCTGACTTTC
J gene: TRBJ1-3; V gene: TRBV7-2; D gene: .; CDR3 length: 12; clone size: .; CDR3 protein: CASSLGDNTIYF; CDR3 DNA: TGTGCCAGCAGCTTGGGAGACAACACCATATATTTT
J gene: TRBJ2-5; V gene: TRBV20-1; D gene: .; CDR3 length: 10; clone size: .; CDR3 protein: CSARTETQYF; CDR3 DNA: TGCAGTGCTAGAACAGAGACCCAGTACTTC
J gene: TRBJ2-7; V gene: TRBV5-1; D gene: .; CDR3 length: 14; clone size: .; CDR3 protein: CASSLRQDGYEQYF; CDR3 DNA: TGCGCCAGCAGCTTGAGACAGGATGGATACGAGCAGTACTTC
J gene: TRBJ2-7; V gene: TRBV9; D gene: .; CDR3 length: 14; clone size: .; CDR3 protein: CASSPRLEIGEQYF; CDR3 DNA: TGTGCCAGCAGCCCCCGACTAGAAATAGGTGAGCAGTACTTC
J gene: TRBJ2-3; V gene: TRBV2; D gene: TRBD2; CDR3 length: 14; clone size: few; CDR3 protein: CASGGLAGTDTQYF; CDR3 DNA: TGTGCCAGCGGGGGACTAGCGGGGACGGATACGCAGTATTTT
J gene: TRBJ1-1; V gene: TRBV29-1; D gene: .; CDR3 length: 12; clone size: .; CDR3 protein: CSGSRGDTEAFF; CDR3 DNA: TGCAGCGGAAGCCGAGGGGACACTGAAGCTTTCTTT
J gene: TRBJ2-7; V gene: TRBV19; D gene: .; CDR3 length: 14; clone size: .; CDR3 protein: CASTPRDGSYEQYF; CDR3 DNA: TGTGCCTCAACCCCTCGGGACGGATCCTACGAGCAGTACTTC
J gene: TRBJ2-5; V gene: TRBV4-1; D gene: TRBD2; CDR3 length: 17; clone size: .; CDR3 protein: CASSQVGGGEFQETQYF; CDR3 DNA: TGCGCCAGCAGCCAAGTGGGGGGGGGAGAGTTTCAAGAGACCCAGTACTTC
J gene: TRBJ2-4; V gene: TRBV2; D gene: TRBD2; CDR3 length: 21; clone size: .; CDR3 protein: CASSEAGGGGLNSAAKNIQYF; CDR3 DNA: TGTGCCAGCAGTGAAGCGGGAGGCGGGGGGCTGAACTCGGCAGCCAAAAACATTCAGTACTTC
J gene: TRBJ1-1; V gene: TRBV20-1; D gene: .; CDR3 length: 10; clone size: .; CDR3 protein: CSARDNEAFF; CDR3 DNA: TGCAGTGCTAGAGATAATGAAGCTTTCTTT
J gene: TRBJ2-5; V gene: TRBV2; D gene: TRBD2; CDR3 length: 15; clone size: once; CDR3 protein: CASISTRLARETQYF; CDR3 DNA: TGTGCCAGCATATCCACCAGACTAGCCCGAGAGACCCAGTACTTC
J gene: TRBJ2-3; V gene: TRBV29-1; D gene: .; CDR3 length: 14; clone size: once; CDR3 protein: CSVEDLSPTDTQYF; CDR3 DNA: TGCAGCGTTGAGGATCTCTCCCCCACAGATACGCAGTATTTT
J gene: TRBJ2-4; V gene: TRBV28; D gene: .; CDR3 length: 17; clone size: .; CDR3 protein: CASSPLYSPLAKNIQYF; CDR3 DNA: TGTGCCAGCAGCCCCCTGTACTCACCCTTAGCCAAAAACATTCAGTACTTC
J gene: TRBJ2-7; V gene: TRBV2; D gene: TRBD1; CDR3 length: 13; clone size: few; CDR3 protein: CASSLQGGHEQYF; CDR3 DNA: TGTGCCAGCAGTTTACAGGGGGGCCACGAGCAGTACTTC
J gene: TRBJ1-1; V gene: TRBV7-3; D gene: TRBD1; CDR3 length: 18; clone size: .; CDR3 protein: CASSLSPGTGGHNTEAFF; CDR3 DNA: TGTGCCAGCAGCTTAAGCCCCGGGACAGGGGGTCACAACACTGAAGCTTTCTTT
J gene: TRBJ2-5; V gene: TRBV29-1; D gene: .; CDR3 length: 14; clone size: .; CDR3 protein: CSVTAGQPLETQYF; CDR3 DNA: TGCAGCGTGACAGCCGGACAGCCCCTAGAGACCCAGTACTTC
J gene: TRBJ1-2; V gene: TRBV10-3; D gene: .; CDR3 length: 15; clone size: few; CDR3 protein: CAISEGQGPLYGYTF; CDR3 DNA: TGTGCCATCAGTGAGGGGCAGGGCCCCCTCTATGGCTACACCTTC
J gene: TRBJ1-1; V gene: TRBV6-5; D gene: .; CDR3 length: 12; clone size: .; CDR3 protein: CASSPLGREAFF; CDR3 DNA: TGTGCCAGCAGCCCCCTCGGGCGTGAGGCTTTCTTT
J gene: TRBJ2-7; V gene: TRBV6-5; D gene: .; CDR3 length: 13; clone size: .; CDR3 protein: CASWDTWSYEQYF; CDR3 DNA: TGTGCCAGCTGGGACACTTGGAGCTACGAGCAGTACTTC
J gene: TRBJ1-1; V gene: TRBV30; D gene: .; CDR3 length: 15; clone size: .; CDR3 protein: CAWSQFWTVGTEAFF; CDR3 DNA: TGTGCCTGGAGTCAATTTTGGACAGTCGGAACTGAAGCTTTCTTT
J gene: TRBJ1-1; V gene: TRBV10-3; D gene: .; CDR3 length: 16; clone size: .; CDR3 protein: CAISGYAGRRGTEAFF; CDR3 DNA: TGTGCCATCAGTGGGTATGCAGGACGCAGAGGGACTGAAGCTTTCTTT
J gene: TRBJ1-4; V gene: TRBV18; D gene: .; CDR3 length: 12; clone size: .; CDR3 protein: CASSQRGEKLFF; CDR3 DNA: TGTGCCAGCTCACAAAGGGGTGAAAAACTGTTTTTT
J gene: TRBJ2-5; V gene: TRBV28; D gene: .; CDR3 length: 13; clone size: .; CDR3 protein: CASHPQGRETQYF; CDR3 DNA: TGTGCCAGTCACCCCCAGGGGCGGGAGACCCAGTACTTC
J gene: TRBJ1-5; V gene: TRBV6-6; D gene: TRBD1; CDR3 length: 16; clone size: many; CDR3 protein: CASTLDREPTNQPQHF; CDR3 DNA: TGTGCCAGCACTCTGGACAGGGAGCCTACCAATCAGCCCCAGCATTTT
J gene: TRBJ1-2; V gene: TRBV2; D gene: TRBD1; CDR3 length: 14; clone size: .; CDR3 protein: CASNRDRGDYGYTF; CDR3 DNA: TGTGCCAGCAATAGGGACAGGGGGGACTATGGCTACACCTTC
J gene: TRBJ1-2; V gene: TRBV6-5; D gene: .; CDR3 length: 13; clone size: .; CDR3 protein: CASKTETLLGYTF; CDR3 DNA: TGTGCCAGCAAGACAGAGACTCTATTGGGCTACACCTTC
J gene: TRBJ1-5; V gene: TRBV30; D gene: .; CDR3 length: 15; clone size: few; CDR3 protein: CAWSRQGGSNQPQHF; CDR3 DNA: TGTGCCTGGAGTAGGCAGGGCGGGAGCAATCAGCCCCAGCATTTT
J gene: TRBJ2-7; V gene: TRBV5-6; D gene: .; CDR3 length: 15; clone size: few; CDR3 protein: CASSLDQRHLYEQYF; CDR3 DNA: TGTGCCAGCAGCTTGGATCAGAGACATCTATACGAGCAGTACTTC
J gene: TRBJ1-1; V gene: TRBV7-6; D gene: .; CDR3 length: 15; clone size: once; CDR3 protein: CASSLEQAGVSEAFF; CDR3 DNA: TGTGCCAGCAGCTTGGAGCAAGCAGGGGTGTCTGAAGCTTTCTTT
J gene: TRBJ2-7; V gene: TRBV30; D gene: TRBD1; CDR3 length: 14; clone size: .; CDR3 protein: CAWKRQGTTYEQYF; CDR3 DNA: TGTGCCTGGAAAAGACAGGGAACGACCTACGAGCAGTACTTC
J gene: TRBJ2-6; V gene: TRBV19; D gene: .; CDR3 length: 15; clone size: .; CDR3 protein: CASSSDGTGANVLTF; CDR3 DNA: TGTGCCAGTAGTAGTGATGGGACTGGGGCCAACGTCCTGACTTTC
J gene: TRBJ2-3; V gene: TRBV28; D gene: TRBD2; CDR3 length: 15; clone size: .; CDR3 protein: CASSLLRGSTDTQYF; CDR3 DNA: TGTGCCAGCAGTTTATTGCGGGGGTCAACAGATACGCAGTATTTT
J gene: TRBJ1-2; V gene: TRBV6-5; D gene: .; CDR3 length: 14; clone size: once; CDR3 protein: CASSYSGPTRGYTF; CDR3 DNA: TGTGCCAGCAGTTACTCGGGGCCGACGCGTGGCTACACCTTC
J gene: TRBJ2-7; V gene: TRBV5-1; D gene: TRBD1; CDR3 length: 14; clone size: .; CDR3 protein: CASSTGGAGNEQYF; CDR3 DNA: TGCGCCAGCAGCACAGGGGGCGCGGGCAACGAGCAGTACTTC
J gene: TRBJ2-5; V gene: TRBV9; D gene: .; CDR3 length: 18; clone size: once; CDR3 protein: CASSVAGPRRDLQETQYF; CDR3 DNA: TGTGCCAGCAGCGTAGCTGGGCCTCGCAGGGACCTCCAAGAGACCCAGTACTTC
J gene: TRBJ1-2; V gene: TRBV29-1; D gene: TRBD1; CDR3 length: 12; clone size: .; CDR3 protein: CSVGGQGSGYTF; CDR3 DNA: TGCAGCGTTGGCGGACAGGGCTCTGGCTACACCTTC
J gene: TRBJ1-6; V gene: TRBV5-1; D gene: TRBD1; CDR3 length: 19; clone size: .; CDR3 protein: CASSRERGQGQLRNSPLHF; CDR3 DNA: TGCGCCAGCAGCCGAGAACGGGGACAGGGCCAATTAAGGAATTCACCCCTCCACTTT
J gene: TRBJ1-3; V gene: TRBV4-3; D gene: .; CDR3 length: 15; clone size: .; CDR3 protein: CASSRGQSSGNTIYF; CDR3 DNA: TGCGCCAGCAGCCGAGGACAGTCCTCTGGAAACACCATATATTTT
J gene: TRBJ2-3; V gene: TRBV7-2; D gene: TRBD1; CDR3 length: 15; clone size: few; CDR3 protein: CASSPPGQSTDTQYF; CDR3 DNA: TGTGCCAGCAGCCCCCCGGGACAGAGCACAGATACGCAGTATTTT
J gene: TRBJ2-5; V gene: TRBV7-2; D gene: .; CDR3 length: 14; clone size: .; CDR3 protein: CASSYRRPEETQYF; CDR3 DNA: TGTGCCAGCAGCTACCGGCGGCCGGAAGAGACCCAGTACTTC
J gene: TRBJ2-6; V gene: TRBV19; D gene: .; CDR3 length: 17; clone size: .; CDR3 protein: CASSTVTGFSGANVLTF; CDR3 DNA: TGTGCCAGTAGTACGGTGACGGGGTTTTCTGGGGCCAACGTCCTGACTTTC
J gene: TRBJ1-2; V gene: TRBV27; D gene: .; CDR3 length: 15; clone size: .; CDR3 protein: CASSLEAGGVDGYTF; CDR3 DNA: TGTGCCAGCAGTTTGGAGGCAGGAGGGGTCGATGGCTACACCTTC
J gene: TRBJ2-1; V gene: TRBV9; D gene: .; CDR3 length: 13; clone size: .; CDR3 protein: CASSPPSYNEQFF; CDR3 DNA: TGTGCCAGCAGCCCCCCGTCCTACAATGAGCAGTTCTTC
J gene: TRBJ2-7; V gene: TRBV13; D gene: .; CDR3 length: 12; clone size: .; CDR3 protein: CASSLGGDGLRF; CDR3 DNA: TGTGCCAGCAGCTTAGGCGGGGATGGACTCCGCTTC
J gene: TRBJ2-1; V gene: TRBV7-9; D gene: TRBD1; CDR3 length: 15; clone size: .; CDR3 protein: CASSPTGVYYNEQFF; CDR3 DNA: TGTGCCAGCAGCCCGACAGGGGTGTACTACAATGAGCAGTTCTTC
J gene: TRBJ2-7; V gene: TRBV9; D gene: TRBD1; CDR3 length: 14; clone size: .; CDR3 protein: CASSQGAPAYEQYF; CDR3 DNA: TGTGCCAGCAGTCAGGGGGCTCCCGCCTACGAGCAGTACTTC